This T cell receptor (beta chain) was captured in a study of regulatory T cells in long-lasting Graves disease. CDR3-region Arm-PCR and iRepertoire HTBI primers produced the TCR beta libraries. From the multiplex PCR reads, TCRdb called clonotypes with MiXCR, one entry per CDR3 protein. The table shows 440,000 or so distinct CDR3 sequences, with 15% occurring only once. This clonotype was seen at least ten times. The antigen remains unidentified. This CDR3 region has 14 residues. Deletions cut 6 bases from V and 4 bases from J, with 18 bases between. CDR1 and CDR2 from the germline V gene are DFQATT and SNEGSKA (reference sequence). The time point: newly diagnosed GD, antithyroid drugs for less than 3 months. The TCR library was made from RNA that had been extracted from PBMCs in TRIzol. Study results and limitations: Samples came from peripheral blood alone, without thyroid tissue. TRBV28 was favored in persistent disease, as were TRBJ1-2 and TRBJ2-5.

These data were also filed under a second study, of T cells in Graves' hyperthyroidism and ophthalmopathy. That paper states: Median prediction lead before ophthalmopathy onset was 6.5 to 7 months with the model.

Sequencing was performed on peripheral blood mononuclear cells (PBMCs), taken at new diagnosis, from a patient treated with antithyroid drugs. The chain couples TRBV20-1 to TRBJ2-5; D could derive from TRBD1 or TRBD2 (6 bases each). The origin of this receptor is a woman in her twenties or thirties with Graves disease. Here the CDR3 reads CSARRTGAGETQYF. The CDR3, as DNA: TGCAGTGCCCGAAGAACGGGGGCAGGAGAGACCCAGTACTTC.